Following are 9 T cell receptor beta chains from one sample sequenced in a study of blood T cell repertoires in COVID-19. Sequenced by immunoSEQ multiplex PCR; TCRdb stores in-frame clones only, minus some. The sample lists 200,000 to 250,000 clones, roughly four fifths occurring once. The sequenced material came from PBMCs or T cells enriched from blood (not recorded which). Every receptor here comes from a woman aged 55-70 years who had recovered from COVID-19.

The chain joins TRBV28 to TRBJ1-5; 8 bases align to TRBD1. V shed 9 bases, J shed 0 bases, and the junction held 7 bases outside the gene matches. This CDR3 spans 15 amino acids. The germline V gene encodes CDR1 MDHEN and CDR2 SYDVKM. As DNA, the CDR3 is TGTGCCAGTCGGGGACAGGAATATAGCAATCAGCCCCAGCATTTT. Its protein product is CASRGQEYSNQPQHF.

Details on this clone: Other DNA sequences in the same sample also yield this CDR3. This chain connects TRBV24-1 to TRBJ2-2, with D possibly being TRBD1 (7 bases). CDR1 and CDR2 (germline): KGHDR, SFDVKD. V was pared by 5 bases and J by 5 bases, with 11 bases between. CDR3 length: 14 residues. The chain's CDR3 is CATSGAGGTGELFF. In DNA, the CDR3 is TGTGCCACCAGTGGTGCAGGGGGGACCGGGGAGCTGTTTTTT.

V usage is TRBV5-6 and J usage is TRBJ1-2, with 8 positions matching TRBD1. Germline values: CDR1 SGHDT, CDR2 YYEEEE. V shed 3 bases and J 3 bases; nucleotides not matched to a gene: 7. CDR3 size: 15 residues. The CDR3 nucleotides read TGTGCCAGCAGCTCCCTAGGACAGGGTGACTATGGCTACACCTTC. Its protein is CASSSLGQGDYGYTF. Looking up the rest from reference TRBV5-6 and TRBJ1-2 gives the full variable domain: DAGVTQSPTHLIKTRGQQVTLRCSPKSGHDTVSWYQQALGQGPQFIFQYYEEEERQRGNFPDRFSGHQFPNYSSELNVNALLLGDSALYLCASSSLGQGDYGYTFGSGTRLTVV.

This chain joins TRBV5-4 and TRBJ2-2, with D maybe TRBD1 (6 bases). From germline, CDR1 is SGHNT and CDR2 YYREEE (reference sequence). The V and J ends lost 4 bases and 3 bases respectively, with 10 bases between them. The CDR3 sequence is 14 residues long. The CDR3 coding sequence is TGTGCCAGCAGCCCCCGGACAGACACCGGGGAGCTGTTTTTT. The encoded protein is CASSPRTDTGELFF.

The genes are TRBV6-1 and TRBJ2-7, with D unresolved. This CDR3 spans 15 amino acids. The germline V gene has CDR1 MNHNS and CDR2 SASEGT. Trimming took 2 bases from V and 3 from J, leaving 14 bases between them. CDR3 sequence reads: CASSEIFNGGYEQYF. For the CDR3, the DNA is TGTGCCAGCAGTGAAATCTTTAACGGCGGCTACGAGCAGTACTTC.

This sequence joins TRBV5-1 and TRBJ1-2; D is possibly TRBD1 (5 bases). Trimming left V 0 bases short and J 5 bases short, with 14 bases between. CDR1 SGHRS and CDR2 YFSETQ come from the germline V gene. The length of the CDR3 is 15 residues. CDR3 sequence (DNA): TGCGCCAGCAGCTTGGAGGGGTCGCTCCCATATGGCTACACCTTC. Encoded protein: CASSLEGSLPYGYTF.

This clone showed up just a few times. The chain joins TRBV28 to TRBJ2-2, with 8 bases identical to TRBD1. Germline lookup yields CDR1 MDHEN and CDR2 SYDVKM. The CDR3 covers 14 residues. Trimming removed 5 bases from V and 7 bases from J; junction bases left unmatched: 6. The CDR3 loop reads CASSTQGAGGELFF. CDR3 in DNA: TGTGCCAGCAGTACCCAGGGGGCTGGCGGGGAGCTGTTTTTT.

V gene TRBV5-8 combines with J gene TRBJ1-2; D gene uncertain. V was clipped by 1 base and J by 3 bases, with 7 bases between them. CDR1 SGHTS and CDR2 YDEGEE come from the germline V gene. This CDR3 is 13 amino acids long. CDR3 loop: CASSLRRDYGYTF. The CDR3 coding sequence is TGTGCCAGCAGCTTGCGGAGGGACTATGGCTACACCTTC.

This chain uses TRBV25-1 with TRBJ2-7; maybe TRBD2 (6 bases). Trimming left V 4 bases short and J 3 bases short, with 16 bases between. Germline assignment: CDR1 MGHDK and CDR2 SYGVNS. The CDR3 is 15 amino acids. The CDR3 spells CASSGSRGTYYEQYF. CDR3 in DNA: TGTGCCAGCAGTGGTTCGCGGGGTACCTACTACGAGCAGTACTTC.